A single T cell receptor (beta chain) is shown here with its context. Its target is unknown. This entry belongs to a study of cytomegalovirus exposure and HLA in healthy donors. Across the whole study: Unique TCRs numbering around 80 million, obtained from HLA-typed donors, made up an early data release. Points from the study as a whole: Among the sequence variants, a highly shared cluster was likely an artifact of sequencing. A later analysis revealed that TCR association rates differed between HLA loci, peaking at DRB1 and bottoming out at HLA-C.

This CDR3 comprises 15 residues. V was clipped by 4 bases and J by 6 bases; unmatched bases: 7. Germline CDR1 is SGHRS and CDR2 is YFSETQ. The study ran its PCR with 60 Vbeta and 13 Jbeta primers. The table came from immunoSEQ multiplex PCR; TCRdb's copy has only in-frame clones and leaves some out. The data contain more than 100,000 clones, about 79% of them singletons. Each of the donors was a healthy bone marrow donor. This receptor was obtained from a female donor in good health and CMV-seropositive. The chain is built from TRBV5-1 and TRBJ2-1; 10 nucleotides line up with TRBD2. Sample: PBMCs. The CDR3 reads CASSLLAGDPNEQFF. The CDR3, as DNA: TGCGCCAGCAGCCTTCTAGCGGGAGATCCCAATGAGCAGTTCTTC.